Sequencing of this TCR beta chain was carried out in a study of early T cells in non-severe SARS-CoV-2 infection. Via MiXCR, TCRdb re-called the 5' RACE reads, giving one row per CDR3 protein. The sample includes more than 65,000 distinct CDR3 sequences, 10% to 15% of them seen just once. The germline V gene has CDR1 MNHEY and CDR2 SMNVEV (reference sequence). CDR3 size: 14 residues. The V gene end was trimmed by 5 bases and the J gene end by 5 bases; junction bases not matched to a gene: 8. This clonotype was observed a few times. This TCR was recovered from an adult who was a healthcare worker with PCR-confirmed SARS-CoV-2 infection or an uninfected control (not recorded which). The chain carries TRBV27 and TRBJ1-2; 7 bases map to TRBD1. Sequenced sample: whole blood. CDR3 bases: TGTGCCAGCAGTCCATGGACAGGCGTATATGGCTACACCTTC. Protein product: CASSPWTGVYGYTF.